These T cell receptor beta chains were read from a single sample in a study of T cells in Graves' hyperthyroidism and ophthalmopathy. TCRdb re-called the multiplex PCR reads with MiXCR, one entry per CDR3 protein. This table has 480,000 or so distinct CDR3 sequences, about 46% appearing once. Sequences were obtained from peripheral blood or thyroid tissue (not recorded which). The receptors derive from an adult woman with Graves' disease, either hyperthyroidism or ophthalmopathy (not recorded which). Each CDR3 is given with its conserved first and last residue. Each record gives: clone size, D gene, J gene, V gene, CDR3 DNA, CDR3 protein. The D gene is left open where the match is weak. The size of a clone is reported for some rows only, either as once, few or many, or as a class for expanded clones.

>NA|TRBD1|TRBJ1-2|TRBV9
TGTGCCAGCAGCGTAGAGACGGGACAGGGTAACACCTTC
CASSVETGQGNTF
>NA|TRBD1|TRBJ2-5|TRBV7-8
TGTGCCAGCAGCCCCACAGGGGACGGGACCCAGTACTTC
CASSPTGDGTQYF
>NA|NA|TRBJ1-3|TRBV7-6
TGTGCCAGCAGCTTAGCGACAGCCTCTGGAAACACCATATATTTT
CASSLATASGNTIYF
>few|NA|TRBJ2-7|TRBV6-1
TGTGCCAGCACCCAGGACTACTACGAGCAGTACTTC
CASTQDYYEQYF
>many|TRBD1|TRBJ1-1|TRBV5-1
TGCGCCAGCAGCTTGGGACTCGCAGGGGGCAACACTGAAGCTTTCTTT
CASSLGLAGGNTEAFF
>few|TRBD1|TRBJ1-2|TRBV28
TGTGCCAGCAGTTATGCCGGGACAGGGAAAGCTAACTATGGCTACACCTTC
CASSYAGTGKANYGYTF
>NA|TRBD1|TRBJ1-2|TRBV27
TGTGCCAGCAGTGGCCTACAGGGGGCCGTCCATGGCTACACCTTC
CASSGLQGAVHGYTF
>many|TRBD2|TRBJ2-5|TRBV5-5
TGTGCCAGCAGCTTTAGCGGGAGTGAGACCCAGTACTTC
CASSFSGSETQYF
>NA|NA|TRBJ2-6|TRBV14
TGTGCCAGCAGCCAAAGTTCGAGGGGGACCTACGTCCTGACTTTC
CASSQSSRGTYVLTF
>NA|TRBD2|TRBJ2-5|TRBV2
TGTGCCAGCAGTGAACGACTAGCGGGCAGCGCTGCTCAAGAGACCCAGTACTTC
CASSERLAGSAAQETQYF
>NA|NA|TRBJ2-5|TRBV20-1
TGCAGTGCTAGGTGGGCGGGAGAGACCCAGTACTTC
CSARWAGETQYF
>NA|NA|TRBJ1-1|TRBV29-1
TGCAGCGTTGAAGGGGGTTCCTACACTGAAGCTTTCTTT
CSVEGGSYTEAFF
>NA|NA|TRBJ2-7|TRBV11-2
TGTGCCAGCAGCTTAGATATAGGTCGGTTGAGAGAGCAGTACTTC
CASSLDIGRLREQYF
>once|NA|TRBJ2-7|TRBV7-2
TGTGCCAGCAGCCTAGAAGACTACGAGCAGTACTTC
CASSLEDYEQYF
>NA|NA|TRBJ2-7|TRBV14
TGTGCCAGCAGTTTACGGGCCCACTCCTACGAGCAGTACTTC
CASSLRAHSYEQYF
>NA|NA|TRBJ2-7|TRBV7-8
TGTGCCAGCAGCTTATCATTCGGGCAGGGTTACGAGCAGTACTTC
CASSLSFGQGYEQYF
>NA|NA|TRBJ1-2|TRBV25-1
TGTGCCAGCAGTGGATCAGGGAGTAACTATGGCTACACCTTC
CASSGSGSNYGYTF
>NA|NA|TRBJ2-2|TRBV24-1
TGTGCCACCAGTGATTTGACCAGGGAAACCGGGGAGCTGTTTTTT
CATSDLTRETGELFF
>NA|NA|TRBJ1-1|TRBV10-3
TGTGCCATCAGTGAAAGAGGTCCTGGCGGCACTGAAGCTTTCTTT
CAISERGPGGTEAFF
>NA|NA|TRBJ1-2|TRBV29-1
TGCAGCGTTGAAGGGGGAACTCGATATCACACCTTC
CSVEGGTRYHTF
>NA|NA|TRBJ1-2|TRBV7-9
TGTGCCAGTTCACCCTTTGACTATGGCTACACCTTC
CASSPFDYGYTF
>NA|NA|TRBJ1-1|TRBV20-1
TGCAGTGCTAGCCGGTCTGAAGCTTTCTTT
CSASRSEAFF
>NA|TRBD1|TRBJ2-7|TRBV7-8
TGTACCAGCAGCAGGACAGGGGGGAGCTACGAGCAGTACTTC
CTSSRTGGSYEQYF
>once|TRBD1|TRBJ2-7|TRBV10-3
TGTGCCATCAGTGAGGGGACAGGGAAAACCTACGAGCAGTACTTC
CAISEGTGKTYEQYF
>few|TRBD1|TRBJ2-2|TRBV6-6
TGTGCCAGCAGTGCCGGGACAGGCGACACCGGGGAGCTGTTTTTT
CASSAGTGDTGELFF
>few|NA|TRBJ1-4|TRBV25-1
TGTGCCAGCAGAAGAACTAATGAAAAACTGTTTTTT
CASRRTNEKLFF
>few|TRBD1|TRBJ1-1|TRBV20-1
TGCAGTGCGGTGGGACAGGTGGGCACTGAAGCTTTCTTT
CSAVGQVGTEAFF
>many|TRBD2|TRBJ2-7|TRBV29-1
TGCAGCGTTCTACTAGCGGGAGGATCCTACGAGCAGTACTTC
CSVLLAGGSYEQYF
>few|NA|TRBJ2-3|TRBV9
TGTGCCAGCAGCGTAGAATCCACAGATACGCAGTATTTT
CASSVESTDTQYF
>NA|NA|TRBJ2-6|TRBV7-9
TGCGCCAGCAGCCAATCGACCTCCAGCTCTGGGGCCAACGTCCTGACTTTC
CASSQSTSSSGANVLTF
>many|NA|TRBJ1-6|TRBV9
TGTGCCAGCAGCCTAAGTGGGGGGGGCGGTTCACCCCTCCACTTT
CASSLSGGGGSPLHF
>many|NA|TRBJ1-6|TRBV4-2
TGTGCCAGCAGCCAAGCTAGAGGTTCACCCCTCCACTTT
CASSQARGSPLHF